This is a list of T cell receptor beta chains from one sample in a study of memory CD4+ T cells and cytomegalovirus serostatus. Sequencing was performed with immunoSEQ multiplex PCR; in TCRdb, only in-frame clones are kept and a portion is missing. The sample shows about 50,000 clones, roughly 87% of them seen only once. The specimen was memory CD4+ T cells from blood. The receptors originated from an adult in good health and CMV-seronegative. Both conserved end residues are part of each CDR3. The D gene is left open where the match is weak. Some rows have no size entry. The others give once, few or many, or a class for an expanded clone.

clone_size: .; d_call: TRBD1; j_call: TRBJ2-7; v_call: TRBV30; cdr3_aa: CAWRGLKDRGIYEQYF; cdr3_nt: TGTGCCTGGAGAGGGCTTAAGGACAGGGGGATCTACGAGCAGTACTTC
clone_size: .; d_call: .; j_call: TRBJ2-5; v_call: TRBV28; cdr3_aa: CASSLPGYPQETQYF; cdr3_nt: TGTGCCAGCAGTTTACCAGGGTACCCTCAAGAGACCCAGTACTTC
clone_size: .; d_call: TRBD1; j_call: TRBJ2-7; v_call: TRBV7-2; cdr3_aa: CASTVRGQGSYEQYF; cdr3_nt: TGTGCCAGCACCGTAAGGGGACAGGGGTCCTACGAGCAGTACTTC
clone_size: few; d_call: .; j_call: TRBJ1-1; v_call: TRBV30; cdr3_aa: CAWSSYLTMPEAFF; cdr3_nt: TGTGCCTGGAGTTCCTACCTGACAATGCCTGAAGCTTTCTTT
clone_size: .; d_call: .; j_call: TRBJ1-3; v_call: TRBV9; cdr3_aa: CASSVGGKNTIYF; cdr3_nt: TGTGCCAGCAGCGTAGGAGGGAAGAACACCATATATTTT
clone_size: .; d_call: TRBD1; j_call: TRBJ2-5; v_call: TRBV5-1; cdr3_aa: CASSGTGQETQYF; cdr3_nt: TGCGCCAGCAGCGGGACAGGGCAAGAGACCCAGTACTTC
clone_size: .; d_call: TRBD1; j_call: TRBJ2-7; v_call: TRBV28; cdr3_aa: CASSLEGQGGYEQYF; cdr3_nt: TGTGCCAGCAGTTTAGAGGGACAGGGGGGATACGAGCAGTACTTC
clone_size: .; d_call: .; j_call: TRBJ1-2; v_call: TRBV6-6; cdr3_aa: CASSYSQSPGGDGYTF; cdr3_nt: TGTGCCAGCAGTTACTCTCAGAGCCCCGGAGGGGATGGCTACACCTTC
clone_size: once; d_call: TRBD2; j_call: TRBJ2-3; v_call: TRBV10-3; cdr3_aa: CAIRTSGANTDTQYF; cdr3_nt: TGTGCCATCAGGACTAGCGGGGCAAACACAGATACGCAGTATTTT
clone_size: .; d_call: .; j_call: TRBJ2-7; v_call: TRBV7-2; cdr3_aa: CASSLASGQSYEQYF; cdr3_nt: TGTGCCAGCAGCTTAGCCAGCGGGCAGAGCTACGAGCAGTACTTC
clone_size: .; d_call: .; j_call: TRBJ1-3; v_call: TRBV11-2; cdr3_aa: CASSLDPSGNTIYF; cdr3_nt: TGTGCCAGCAGCTTAGACCCGTCTGGAAACACCATATATTTT
clone_size: .; d_call: .; j_call: TRBJ1-4; v_call: TRBV5-1; cdr3_aa: CASSRESGTIEKLFF; cdr3_nt: TGCGCCAGCAGCCGAGAGTCGGGGACAATAGAAAAACTGTTTTTT
clone_size: .; d_call: .; j_call: TRBJ1-2; v_call: TRBV9; cdr3_aa: CASSVSHLVEGRYGYTF; cdr3_nt: TGTGCCAGCAGCGTATCCCACCTAGTGGAGGGGCGCTATGGCTACACCTTC
clone_size: .; d_call: .; j_call: TRBJ2-3; v_call: TRBV5-8; cdr3_aa: CASSVFAGASTDTQYF; cdr3_nt: TGTGCCAGCAGCGTATTTGCGGGGGCTAGCACAGATACGCAGTATTTT
clone_size: few; d_call: TRBD2; j_call: TRBJ2-3; v_call: TRBV11-1; cdr3_aa: CASLPSGGASTQYF; cdr3_nt: TGTGCCAGCCTTCCTAGCGGGGGGGCGAGTACGCAGTATTTT
clone_size: .; d_call: .; j_call: TRBJ1-5; v_call: TRBV28; cdr3_aa: CASSYPDRYQPQHF; cdr3_nt: TGTGCCAGCAGTTATCCGGACAGATATCAGCCCCAGCATTTT
clone_size: .; d_call: TRBD1; j_call: TRBJ2-7; v_call: TRBV5-1; cdr3_aa: CASSFQTGGVYEQYF; cdr3_nt: TGCGCCAGCAGCTTCCAGACAGGGGGCGTTTACGAGCAGTACTTC
clone_size: once; d_call: TRBD1; j_call: TRBJ1-5; v_call: TRBV5-1; cdr3_aa: CASSLDHRGSNQPQHF; cdr3_nt: TGCGCCAGCAGCTTGGATCACAGGGGTAGCAATCAGCCCCAGCATTTT
clone_size: .; d_call: TRBD1; j_call: TRBJ1-2; v_call: TRBV29-1; cdr3_aa: CSAAKSGQGLYGYTF; cdr3_nt: TGCAGCGCAGCAAAGTCGGGACAGGGCTTATATGGCTACACCTTC
clone_size: .; d_call: TRBD1; j_call: TRBJ1-2; v_call: TRBV7-2; cdr3_aa: CASSVYQGADGYTF; cdr3_nt: TGTGCCAGCAGCGTTTACCAGGGGGCGGATGGCTACACCTTC
clone_size: .; d_call: .; j_call: TRBJ1-5; v_call: TRBV2; cdr3_aa: CASSDMGAKQPQHF; cdr3_nt: TGTGCCAGCAGTGACATGGGGGCGAAACAGCCCCAGCATTTT
clone_size: .; d_call: .; j_call: TRBJ2-5; v_call: TRBV7-9; cdr3_aa: CASSLGPYQETQYF; cdr3_nt: TGTGCCAGCAGCTTAGGACCTTACCAAGAGACCCAGTACTTC
clone_size: .; d_call: .; j_call: TRBJ1-1; v_call: TRBV19; cdr3_aa: CASSIGGLAFF; cdr3_nt: TGTGCCAGTAGTATCGGGGGATTAGCTTTCTTT
clone_size: .; d_call: TRBD2; j_call: TRBJ2-1; v_call: TRBV2; cdr3_aa: CASSPLLGLALYNEQFF; cdr3_nt: TGTGCCAGCAGTCCACTATTGGGACTAGCCCTCTACAATGAGCAGTTCTTC
clone_size: .; d_call: TRBD2; j_call: TRBJ2-3; v_call: TRBV18; cdr3_aa: CASSPLRTSGVTDTQYF; cdr3_nt: TGTGCCAGCTCACCCCTCCGGACTAGCGGGGTCACAGATACGCAGTATTTT
clone_size: .; d_call: .; j_call: TRBJ1-2; v_call: TRBV7-3; cdr3_aa: CASSLSDVASGYTF; cdr3_nt: TGTGCCAGCAGCTTATCGGACGTTGCGAGTGGCTACACCTTC
clone_size: .; d_call: .; j_call: TRBJ1-1; v_call: TRBV6-1; cdr3_aa: CASRSTGREAFF; cdr3_nt: TGTGCCAGCAGATCGACAGGCCGTGAAGCTTTCTTT
clone_size: .; d_call: .; j_call: TRBJ2-3; v_call: TRBV9; cdr3_aa: CASSGLGLNRDTQYF; cdr3_nt: TGTGCCAGCAGCGGTCTAGGCCTAAATCGAGATACGCAGTATTTT